A selection of T cell receptor beta chains follows, all from one sample in a study of T cell responses to AZD1222 COVID-19 vaccine. This table comes from immunoSEQ multiplex PCR, and its TCRdb copy is limited to in-frame clones, with some not included. The sample includes about 110,000 clones, roughly 89% seen only once; the top ten take 2% to 2.5%. Sequencing used peripheral blood, obtained 28 days after the second AZD1222 dose. The receptors shown here come from an adult who received the AZD1222 COVID-19 vaccine. Both conserved end residues are part of each CDR3. The order of the fields is V gene, clone size, D gene, J gene, CDR3 DNA, CDR3 protein. D genes are given only for firm matches. Size tells how often a clone was seen (once, few, many) or the class of an expanded clone, and some rows leave it out.

TRBV7-7	.	TRBD2	TRBJ2-1	TGTGCTAGCAGCTTACTAGCGGGGGACTACAATGAGCAGTTCTTC	CASSLLAGDYNEQFF
TRBV10-3	.	.	TRBJ2-7	TGTGCCATCGTGGTGGACAGTACCTACGAGCAGTACTTC	CAIVVDSTYEQYF
TRBV5-4	.	TRBD1	TRBJ1-2	TGTGCCAGCAGCGTGGACAGGGGAGGGGGCTACACCTTC	CASSVDRGGGYTF
TRBV7-2	.	.	TRBJ1-4	TGTGCCAGCAGCTTTTCTGACCGGGGTCATGAAAAACTGTTTTTT	CASSFSDRGHEKLFF
TRBV9	.	.	TRBJ1-6	TGTGCCAGCAGCCCATTTTCGAGGGCAGAAAATTCACCCCTCCACTTT	CASSPFSRAENSPLHF
TRBV5-1	.	.	TRBJ1-1	TGCGCCAGCAGCCAGAGTACACGGAACACTGAAGCTTTCTTT	CASSQSTRNTEAFF
TRBV4-2	.	TRBD1	TRBJ1-5	TGTGCCAGCAGCCAAGGAACCGACAGGGGTTCAAGGCAGCCCCAGCATTTT	CASSQGTDRGSRQPQHF
TRBV4-3	.	.	TRBJ1-5	TGCGCCAGCAGCCCGGGGACTGTTCCCAATCAGCCCCAGCATTTT	CASSPGTVPNQPQHF
TRBV7-2	.	.	TRBJ2-1	TGTGCCAGCAGCTGGGGTCCCTACAATGAGCAGTTCTTC	CASSWGPYNEQFF
TRBV7-2	.	.	TRBJ2-7	TGTGCCAGCAGCTTAGGGGTTTACTACGAGCAGTACTTC	CASSLGVYYEQYF
TRBV27	few	TRBD1	TRBJ1-4	TGTGCCAGCAGTTTCCGACAGGGGGGGGTTGAAAAACTGTTTTTT	CASSFRQGGVEKLFF
TRBV30	.	.	TRBJ1-4	TGTGCCTGGAGTGTACGAGAAAAACTGTTTTTT	CAWSVREKLFF
TRBV21-1	.	.	TRBJ1-1	TGTGCCAGCAGCAAAGAGGCCACTGAAGCTTTCTTT	CASSKEATEAFF
TRBV7-9	few	TRBD1	TRBJ2-5	TGTGCCAGCAGCTTCGACAGGGAAGAGACCCAGTACTTC	CASSFDREETQYF
TRBV10-3	few	.	TRBJ2-7	TGTGCCATCAGTGAGCGTCGGCTTTCCTACGAGCAGTACTTC	CAISERRLSYEQYF
TRBV2	.	.	TRBJ1-5	TGTGCCAGCGCCCTGTTAATGAATCAGCCCCAGCATTTT	CASALLMNQPQHF